One sample yielded the 28 T cell receptor beta chains listed below, sequenced in a study of T cell responses to AZD1222 COVID-19 vaccine. Assay: immunoSEQ multiplex PCR; the TCRdb copy retains only in-frame clones and omits some. The sample consists of about 170,000 clones, around 87% of them appearing once. Material: peripheral blood, obtained on day 0 of AZD1222 vaccination. These receptors were taken from an adult in good health.

The gene calls are TRBV9 and TRBJ2-2; 11 nucleotides line up with TRBD2. Germline V gene lookup returns CDR1 SGDLS and CDR2 YYNGEE. The CDR3 has 16 amino acids. Losses at the gene ends were 0 bases for V and 6 bases for J; bases not matched to a gene: 4. CDR3 DNA: TGTGCCAGCAGCGTAGTACTAGCGGGAGCACCCGGGGAGCTGTTTTTT. Translating it yields CASSVVLAGAPGELFF.

The chain links TRBV5-1 to TRBJ2-3, with TRBD1 identical over 7 bases. The V and J ends lost 4 bases and 0 bases, in that order; junction bases with no gene match: 5. Germline CDR1 and CDR2: SGHRS and YFSETQ. The CDR3 runs to 15 residues. CDR3 coding DNA: TGCGCCAGCAGCCCCAGGGGGACCAGCACAGATACGCAGTATTTT. It specifies CASSPRGTSTDTQYF.

DNA for the CDR3: TGTGCCAGCACCTGGGACAGGGGCTACGAGCAGTACTTC. Translated: CASTWDRGYEQYF. The V call is TRBV5-6, the J call TRBJ2-7; TRBD1 agrees at 10 bases. Germline V gene lookup returns CDR1 SGHDT and CDR2 YYEEEE. Losses at the gene ends were 6 bases for V and 3 bases for J; bases not matched to a gene: 3. This CDR3 comprises 13 residues.

The gene calls are TRBV6-5 and TRBJ2-2, with 8 bases matching TRBD1. CDR1 and CDR2 (germline): MNHEY, SVGAGI. The CDR3 is made up of 13 amino acids. Trimming removed 8 bases from V and 1 base from J; junction bases left unmatched: 0. The CDR3 loop reads CASDRGNTGELFF. CDR3 nucleotides: TGTGCCAGCGACAGGGGGAACACCGGGGAGCTGTTTTTT.

V usage is TRBV6-6 and J usage is TRBJ1-2; D not certain. CDR1 is MNHNY, CDR2 SVGAGI, per germline (reference sequence). Trimming pared 5 bases from V and 8 bases from J, leaving 12 bases between. This CDR3 is built from 12 residues. This CDR3 reads CASSDGGGGYTF. The CDR3, as DNA: TGTGCCAGCAGTGACGGCGGAGGGGGCTACACCTTC.

On this clone: Germline is not matched at one junction end, which may reflect a read error. This rearrangement joins TRBV11-2 to TRBJ2-1; D may be TRBD1 or TRBD2 (6 bases each). Germline CDR1 reads SGHAT; CDR2 reads FQNNGV. The CDR3 contains 15 residues. CDR3: CASSRVRGAYNEQFF. The CDR3 DNA sequence: TGTGCCAGCAGCCGAGTGAGGGGGGCCTATAATGAGCAGTTCTTC.

The chain links TRBV6-2 or TRBV6-3 to TRBJ2-7; 10 bases map to TRBD2. Germline V gene data show CDR1 as MNHEY and CDR2 as SVGEGT. V shed 2 bases, J shed 5 bases, and the junction held 6 bases outside the gene matches. The CDR3 covers 15 residues. In DNA, the CDR3 is TGTGCCAGCAGTTACCTTAGCGGGGGGTACGACGAGCAGTACTTC. Its protein is CASSYLSGGYDEQYF.

The rearrangement joins TRBV5-6 to TRBJ1-5, with D possibly being TRBD1 (6 bases). Germline lookup yields CDR1 SGHDT and CDR2 YYEEEE. The CDR3 totals 13 residues. The V end lost 4 bases, the J end lost 10 bases, and 15 bases lay between the germline ends. CDR3 residues: CASSADSRGPQHF. The CDR3, as DNA: TGTGCCAGCAGCGCGGACAGTCGGGGACCCCAGCATTTT.

This clone was observed a single time. The chain links TRBV19 to TRBJ2-3; 7 nucleotides agree with TRBD2. The ends lost 5 bases at V and 6 bases at J; junction bases unmatched: 8. There are 14 residues in the CDR3. In germline, CDR1 is LNHDA, CDR2 SQIVND (reference sequence). CDR3 amino acids: CASSQRLAWDTQYF. In DNA, the CDR3 is TGTGCCAGTAGTCAGCGACTAGCTTGGGATACGCAGTATTTT.

J is TRBJ1-1 and V is TRBV15, with 9 bases identical to TRBD1. V shed 0 bases and J 6 bases; nucleotides not matched to a gene: 8. Per germline, CDR1 LNHNV and CDR2 YYDKDF (reference sequence). This CDR3 is built from 16 residues. CDR3 in DNA: TGTGCCACCAGCAGAGACCCGGGACAGGGTATGTCTGAAGCTTTCTTT. Translating gives CATSRDPGQGMSEAFF.

The chain uses TRBV6-1 and TRBJ2-3; D is possibly TRBD2 (6 bases). This CDR3 has 16 amino acids. Between the trimmed V and J ends, which lost 1 base and 4 bases, there was a span of 15 bases. Looked up from germline, CDR1 is MNHNS and CDR2 is SASEGT. The chain's CDR3 is CASSEVGTGFADTQYF. The CDR3 DNA sequence: TGTGCCAGCAGTGAAGTGGGGACTGGCTTCGCAGATACGCAGTATTTT.

This clone was found once. Additional DNA sequences in this sample encode the identical CDR3. V is TRBV12-3 or TRBV12-4 and J is TRBJ1-1, with a possible D match to TRBD1 (5 bases). Trimming pared 2 bases from V and 2 bases from J, leaving 6 bases between. CDR3 length: 13 amino acids. CDR3 coding DNA: TGTGCCAGCAGTTTAAGGGGAAACACTGAAGCTTTCTTT. This translates into CASSLRGNTEAFF.

The chain uses TRBV27 and TRBJ1-5, with D perhaps matching TRBD1 (5 bases). The CDR3 has 15 residues. The V and J ends lost 3 bases and 0 bases respectively, with 9 bases between them. The V gene's germline CDR1 is MNHEY and CDR2 SMNVEV (reference sequence). This CDR3 is CASSLTVFSNQPQHF. The CDR3, as DNA: TGTGCCAGCAGTTTGACAGTCTTTAGCAATCAGCCCCAGCATTTT.

The J gene is TRBJ1-2, the V gene TRBV30; 10 bases match TRBD1. With V trimmed by 2 bases and J by 5 bases, 5 bases remained unmatched. The V gene's germline CDR1 is GTSNPN and CDR2 SVGIG (reference sequence). The CDR3 runs 14 residues. The CDR3 DNA reads TGTGCCTGGAGTTCGGGACAGGGGCTTTATGGCTACACCTTC. Translating gives CAWSSGQGLYGYTF. Full variable domain (remainder filled in from reference TRBV30 and TRBJ1-2): SQTIHQWPATLVQPVGSPLSLECTVEGTSNPNLYWYRQAAGRGLQLLFYSVGIGQISSEVPQNLSASRPQDRQFILSSKKLLLSDSGFYLCAWSSGQGLYGYTFGSGTRLTVV.

The chain combines TRBV7-9 with TRBJ2-4; TRBD1 agrees at 7 bases. Germline-derived CDR1 and CDR2 are SEHNR and FQNEAQ (reference sequence). CDR3 length equals 18 residues. V gave up 5 bases and J gave up 8 bases; unmatched junction bases: 21. The CDR3 reads CASSPNLDREGSKDIQYF. CDR3 nucleotides: TGTGCCAGCAGCCCCAATCTAGACAGGGAAGGTTCCAAGGACATTCAGTACTTC.

The chain joins TRBV18 to TRBJ1-1; D gene ambiguous. V was pared by 3 bases and J by 3 bases, with 11 bases between. This CDR3 spans 14 amino acids. CDR1 and CDR2 (germline): KGHSH, LQKENI. CDR3 bases: TGTGCCAGCTCACCCGGTGGCGATGACACTGAAGCTTTCTTT. It yields the protein CASSPGGDDTEAFF.

This clone was picked up one time. The chain couples TRBV9 to TRBJ1-2; D gene uncertain. The V gene's germline CDR1 is SGDLS and CDR2 YYNGEE. The CDR3 loop spans 12 amino acids. V was pared by 4 bases and J by 8 bases, with 12 bases between. DNA of the CDR3: TGTGCCAGCAGCCCATGGGAGGGCGGCTACACCTTC. Residues: CASSPWEGGYTF.

The chain combines TRBV19 with TRBJ1-3; no firm D call. V lost 2 bases, J lost 1 base, and 9 bases lay in between. Germline lookup yields CDR1 LNHDA and CDR2 SQIVND (reference sequence). CDR3 length: 15 amino acids. CDR3 sequence reads: CASSILGESGNTIYF. The CDR3 nucleotides are TGTGCCAGTAGTATATTAGGAGAATCTGGAAACACCATATATTTT.

The rearrangement links TRBV14 to TRBJ2-5, with 9 bases aligning to TRBD2. After removal of 4 bases from V and 1 base from J, the junction contained 7 bases not matched to a gene. The CDR3 loop spans 16 amino acids. Germline V gene data show CDR1 as SGHDN and CDR2 as FVKESK. The CDR3 DNA follows: TGTGCCAGCAGCCCCAATAGCGGGAGTTTCCAAGAGACCCAGTACTTC. Translation: CASSPNSGSFQETQYF.

The CDR3, as DNA: TGTGCCAGCAGCCAAGTAGACGGGAACTATGGCTACACCTTC. Translated: CASSQVDGNYGYTF. V is TRBV3-1 (or the pseudogene TRBV3-2) and J is TRBJ1-2; unclear D gene. The CDR3 has 14 amino acids. The germline V gene encodes CDR1 LGHDT and CDR2 YNNKEL (reference sequence). Trimming removed 1 base at V and 2 bases at J, with 8 bases between.

This clone was seen a few times. This chain joins TRBV30 and TRBJ1-6; a possible D gene is TRBD1 (6 bases). The V end lost 8 bases, the J end lost 6 bases, and 14 bases lay between the germline ends. The CDR3 sequence is 13 residues long. CDR1 and CDR2 from the germline V gene are GTSNPN and SVGIG (reference sequence). The CDR3 reads CATQRDINSPLHF. The CDR3 region has the DNA TGTGCCACCCAGAGGGACATTAATTCACCCCTCCACTTT.

This chain links TRBV19 with TRBJ2-7; 8 bases align to TRBD1. CDR3 length: 17 amino acids. Germline V gene lookup returns CDR1 LNHDA and CDR2 SQIVND (reference sequence). V dropped 4 bases and J dropped 5; count of bases not matched to a gene: 16. For the CDR3, the DNA is TGTGCCAGTAGTACCCCCTGGACAGGGAGCGTCGCGGACGAGCAGTACTTC. It encodes CASSTPWTGSVADEQYF. Full variable domain (remainder filled in from reference TRBV19 and TRBJ2-7): DGGITQSPKYLFRKEGQNVTLSCEQNLNHDAMYWYRQDPGQGLRLIYYSQIVNDFQKGDIAEGYSVSREKKESFPLTVTSAQKNPTAFYLCASSTPWTGSVADEQYFGPGTRLTVT.

The chain links TRBV6-5 to TRBJ1-5, with 9 bases lining up with TRBD1. The J segment lost 6 bases and the V segment lost 7 bases, leaving 10 bases of the junction unmatched. The CDR3 spans 15 residues. The germline V gene has CDR1 MNHEY and CDR2 SVGAGI. The DNA of the CDR3 is TGTGCCAGCAATATACAGGGGGCTGTGAGTCAGCCCCAGCATTTT. Translated: CASNIQGAVSQPQHF.

The gene calls are TRBV7-8 and TRBJ2-5; 8 bases are a match to TRBD2. Germline V gene data show CDR1 as SGHVS and CDR2 as FQNEAQ. This CDR3 has 14 residues. V trimming: 5 bases; J trimming: 1 base; junction bases outside the gene matches: 3. The CDR3 protein is CASSRTSPQETQYF. CDR3 bases: TGTGCCAGCAGCCGGACTAGCCCCCAAGAGACCCAGTACTTC.

CDR3 in DNA: TGTGCCAGCATAAAGAGGACTAGCGGGGGTTCGGTCGGGGAGCTGTTTTTT. As protein: CASIKRTSGGSVGELFF. The chain joins TRBV28 to TRBJ2-2, with 13 bases that match TRBD2. V trimming: 7 bases; J trimming: 7 bases; junction bases outside the gene matches: 12. This CDR3 spans 17 amino acids. Germline V gene sequence: CDR1 MDHEN, CDR2 SYDVKM.

This clone has more than one count but fewer than ten. The rearrangement links TRBV6-5 to TRBJ1-6; D not resolved. The V gene lost 6 bases and the J gene lost 0 bases, with 9 bases spanning the gap. The CDR3 runs 15 residues. Germline V gene lookup returns CDR1 MNHEY and CDR2 SVGAGI. The CDR3 DNA follows: TGTGCCAGCAGGGCCCCGAGCTCCTATAATTCACCCCTCCACTTT. Translating gives CASRAPSSYNSPLHF.

This chain uses TRBV10-2 with TRBJ2-3; the D gene is possibly TRBD1 (6 bases). This CDR3 has 16 amino acids. The V and J ends lost 2 bases and 0 bases respectively, with 12 bases between them. The germline gives CDR1 WSHSY, CDR2 SAAADI. The CDR3 region has the DNA TGCGCCAGCAGTGAGCAGGGGTACCCTAGCACAGATACGCAGTATTTT. It translates to CASSEQGYPSTDTQYF.

The table lists this clone with a few counts. The gene calls are TRBV6-5 and TRBJ2-7; D gene ambiguous. CDR3 size: 13 residues. The germline V gene encodes CDR1 MNHEY and CDR2 SVGAGI. The ends were cut back, 2 bases at V and 3 bases at J, with 8 bases in the middle. In nucleotides, the CDR3 is TGTGCCAGCAGTTACGGGGAAGACTACGAGCAGTACTTC. Its translation: CASSYGEDYEQYF.